The rows below give T cell receptor beta chains drawn from one sample of a study of cytomegalovirus exposure and HLA in healthy donors. TCRdb keeps only in-frame clones here, not all; method: immunoSEQ multiplex PCR. In the table there are 150,000 or so clones, roughly 80% of which are singletons. The sample comprised PBMCs. The origin of the receptors is a man aged 30 to 39 in good health and CMV-seronegative. Each CDR3 is given with its conserved first and last residue. A D gene is named only where the DNA matches it firmly. Rows may omit the clone size; those that give it use once, few, many or a size class.

>.|TRBV25-1|TRBD2|TRBJ2-1
CASSELAGGSYNEQFF
TGTGCCAGCAGTGAATTGGCGGGAGGTAGCTACAATGAGCAGTTCTTC
>.|TRBV7-8|TRBD2|TRBJ2-7
CASSLVETSPGEQYF
TGTGCCAGCAGCTTAGTGGAGACTAGCCCAGGCGAGCAGTACTTC
>once|TRBV4-3|.|TRBJ2-5
CASSQETSRWGETQYF
TGCGCCAGCAGCCAAGAAACTAGCCGGTGGGGGGAGACCCAGTACTTC
>.|TRBV27|.|TRBJ2-5
CASSLGRGRQETQYF
TGTGCCAGCAGTTTAGGCCGAGGGCGCCAAGAGACCCAGTACTTC
>.|TRBV5-1|TRBD2|TRBJ2-5
CASSLASGRALGETQYF
TGCGCCAGCAGCTTGGCCAGCGGGAGGGCCCTCGGAGAGACCCAGTACTTC
>.|TRBV6-1|.|TRBJ1-5
CASSEEREANQPQHF
TGTGCCAGCAGTGAAGAAAGGGAGGCGAATCAGCCCCAGCATTTT
>.|TRBV5-1|.|TRBJ2-3
CASSFQVEADTQYF
TGCGCCAGCAGCTTTCAGGTTGAAGCAGATACGCAGTATTTT
>.|TRBV2|.|TRBJ2-7
CASRERGYYEQYF
TGTGCCAGCAGGGAACGAGGTTACTACGAGCAGTACTTC
>.|TRBV6-6|.|TRBJ1-4
CASGRYDEKLFF
TGTGCCAGCGGGCGTTACGATGAAAAACTGTTTTTT
>.|TRBV28|.|TRBJ2-1
CASSLRGSGYNEQFF
TGTGCCAGCAGTTTAAGGGGTAGCGGATACAATGAGCAGTTCTTC
>.|TRBV9|.|TRBJ2-3
CASSVETGGIDTQYF
TGTGCCAGCAGCGTAGAGACCGGGGGTATAGATACGCAGTATTTT